The 20 T cell receptor beta chains below were found in one sample sequenced in a study of PD-1 blockade in classical Hodgkin lymphoma (dated by TCRdb to about 2020). The time point label, read with the paper, signifies: cycle 1 day 1 (C1D1), immediately before nivolumab initiation. All trial patients had relapsed after autologous stem cell transplantation, with cohorts A, B and C differing in prior brentuximab vedotin exposure. CD4+ T cells were purified from thawed PBMCs by magnetic negative selection with a Miltenyi CD4+ T cell isolation kit. To prepare the library, the immunoSEQ multiplex PCR assay was applied. Not all clones reach the TCRdb copy of this immuneACCESS table, which keeps in-frame sequences only. Checked studies attribute under half of the gap to unresolved V genes and leave the rest unexplained. The sample table holds about 12,000 clones, of which under 85% were seen once. The ten largest clonotypes hold around 1.6% of the sample.

The sample was CD4+ T cells from blood, taken at baseline. The receptors shown here come from a human donor with classical Hodgkin lymphoma.

The chain joins TRBV6-5 to TRBJ1-5, with D unresolved. V lost 4 bases to trimming and J lost 4 bases, with 14 bases between them. CDR3 length equals 15 residues. CDR1 is MNHEY, CDR2 SVGAGI, per germline. The CDR3 loop is CASSSRPPWNQPQHF. The CDR3 bases are TGTGCCAGCAGTTCGCGTCCACCCTGGAATCAGCCCCAGCATTTT.

The CDR3 bases are TGCGCCAGCAGCCAATCATCAGATCAGCCCCAGCATTTT. This encodes CASSQSSDQPQHF. The genes are TRBV4-3 and TRBJ1-5; D uncertain. Germline values: CDR1 LGHNA, CDR2 YSLEER. V was shortened by 2 bases and J by 5 bases, with 7 bases between the two germline ends. The CDR3 consists of 13 residues.

The genes are TRBV5-6 and TRBJ2-1, with 8 bases aligning to TRBD2. The CDR3 totals 16 residues. The germline gives CDR1 SGHDT, CDR2 YYEEEE. V trimming: 2 bases; J trimming: 4 bases; junction bases outside the gene matches: 8. The CDR3 nucleotides are TGTGCCAGCAGCTTTTTGACCACGGGGGGGTACAATGAGCAGTTCTTC. Translated, it gives CASSFLTTGGYNEQFF.

In this sample, this clone turned up a few times. The rearrangement joins TRBV21-1 to TRBJ2-1. TRBV21-1 is reported as a pseudogene. This CDR3 has 13 amino acids. The CDR3 loop is CASRGDVPIFAFF. The CDR3 coding sequence is TGTGCCAGCAGGGGGGACGTACCTATTTTTGCGTTCTTC.

This rearrangement joins TRBV5-4 to TRBJ2-2; 11 bases map to TRBD2. CDR1 is SGHNT, CDR2 YYREEE, per germline (reference sequence). With 4 bases clipped from V and 6 bases from J, the junction kept 2 bases outside the gene matches. The CDR3 contains 14 residues. CDR3 coding DNA: TGTGCCAGCAGCGTAGCGGGGGGGCCCGGGGAGCTGTTTTTT. Translation: CASSVAGGPGELFF.

J is TRBJ2-6 and V is TRBV19; 11 positions match TRBD1. Germline V gene lookup returns CDR1 LNHDA and CDR2 SQIVND (reference sequence). This CDR3 has 16 residues. V lost 7 bases and J lost 2; bases outside the gene matches: 4. In DNA, the CDR3 is TGTGCCAGTATCCAGGACAGGGGGCCTGGGGCCAACGTCCTGACTTTC. As protein: CASIQDRGPGANVLTF.

The chain uses TRBV11-3 and TRBJ2-2; unclear D gene. Germline V CDR1 and CDR2: SGHNT, YENEEA. Trimming stripped 5 bases from V and 4 bases from J, with 8 bases between. This CDR3 has 13 amino acids. CDR3 amino acids: CASSRDTTGELFF. The CDR3 bases are TGTGCCAGCAGCCGTGACACCACCGGGGAGCTGTTTTTT.

The CDR3 region has the DNA TGTGCCAGTAGTCTAAGGGACGGAGCCTACGAGCAGTACTTC. This encodes CASSLRDGAYEQYF. V gene TRBV19 combines with J gene TRBJ2-7; D possibly uses TRBD1 or TRBD2 (5 bases each). Germline CDR1 LNHDA, CDR2 SQIVND (reference sequence). Trimming removed 5 bases from V and 2 bases from J, with 13 bases in between. There are 14 residues in the CDR3. Looking up the rest from reference TRBV19 and TRBJ2-7 gives the full variable domain: DGGITQSPKYLFRKEGQNVTLSCEQNLNHDAMYWYRQDPGQGLRLIYYSQIVNDFQKGDIAEGYSVSREKKESFPLTVTSAQKNPTAFYLCASSLRDGAYEQYFGPGTRLTVT.

By its share, this clone is large. The gene calls are TRBV5-1 and TRBJ1-1; 8 nucleotides line up with TRBD1. V was clipped by 4 bases and J by 1 base; unmatched bases: 3. There are 14 residues in the CDR3. Germline V gene data show CDR1 as SGHRS and CDR2 as YFSETQ. The CDR3 DNA sequence: TGCGCCAGCAGCCACGGGACAGGGAACACTGAAGCTTTCTTT. It encodes CASSHGTGNTEAFF.

A note on this clone: Other nucleotide sequences in the sample specify the same CDR3. This sequence joins TRBV7-2 and TRBJ2-5, with D perhaps matching TRBD1 (5 bases). Trimming stripped 1 base from V and 5 bases from J, with 11 bases between. The length of the CDR3 is 14 residues. Germline V gene sequence: CDR1 SGHTA, CDR2 FQGNSA. CDR3 amino acids: CASSLVSGRETQYF. The CDR3 nucleotides are TGTGCCAGCAGCTTAGTATCAGGGCGGGAGACCCAGTACTTC.

This clone was counted a few times. The V and J genes are TRBV29-1 and TRBJ2-3; D may be TRBD2 (5 bases). The CDR3 sequence is 15 residues long. Germline-derived CDR1 and CDR2 are SQVTM and ANQGSEA. V lost 1 base, J lost 1 base, and 12 bases lay in between. The CDR3 region is CSVEGLWRRTDTQYF. CDR3 in DNA: TGCAGCGTTGAAGGGCTATGGAGGCGCACAGATACGCAGTATTTT.

The V call is TRBV28, the J call TRBJ2-5; D not certain. Per the germline V gene, CDR1 is MDHEN and CDR2 is SYDVKM. CDR3 size: 14 residues. Trimming removed 3 bases from V and 7 bases from J, with 15 bases in between. CDR3 DNA sequence: TGTGCCAGCAGTTTTCCCTCGACGTCGGGGACCCAGTACTTC. Translated, it gives CASSFPSTSGTQYF. The variable domain in full, completed from reference TRBV28 and TRBJ2-5, reads DVKVTQSSRYLVKRTGEKVFLECVQDMDHENMFWYRQDPGLGLRLIYFSYDVKMKEKGDIPEGYSVSREKKERFSLILESASTNQTSMYLCASSFPSTSGTQYFGPGTRLLVL.

V usage is TRBV28 and J usage is TRBJ1-3; TRBD1 might be the D (6 bases). The CDR3 loop spans 15 amino acids. V lost 6 bases and J 0 bases, leaving 12 bases between the germline ends. CDR1 and CDR2 (germline): MDHEN, SYDVKM. The DNA for the CDR3 is TGTGCCAGCAGACCACAGGGACGCTCTGGAAACACCATATATTTT. Protein: CASRPQGRSGNTIYF.

The J gene is TRBJ2-7, the V gene TRBV7-2; 7 bases map to TRBD1. The CDR3 covers 14 residues. V lost 2 bases and J lost 0; bases outside the gene matches: 1. Per the germline V gene, CDR1 is SGHTA and CDR2 is FQGNSA. The CDR3 reads CASSLRDSSYEQYF. CDR3 bases: TGTGCCAGCAGCTTACGGGACAGCTCCTACGAGCAGTACTTC.

J is TRBJ1-2 and V is TRBV9; D uncertain. The length of the CDR3 is 14 residues. V was shortened by 0 bases and J by 0 bases, with 6 bases between the two germline ends. Germline V lookup: CDR1 SGDLS, CDR2 YYNGEE. The DNA for the CDR3 is TGTGCCAGCAGCGTAGAATCAGCTAACTATGGCTACACCTTC. As protein: CASSVESANYGYTF.

The chain is built from TRBV6-5 and TRBJ2-1; tentative D call: TRBD1 (6 bases). Trimming stripped 5 bases from V and 4 bases from J, with 15 bases between. This CDR3 region has 15 residues. The germline CDR1 and CDR2 sequences are MNHEY and SVGAGI. CDR3 coding DNA: TGTGCCAGCAGTCAGGGCAGGGGTGTGTACAATGAGCAGTTCTTC. This gives the protein CASSQGRGVYNEQFF.

This clone was seen once. The V and J genes are TRBV7-2 and TRBJ1-6; perhaps TRBD1 as D (5 bases). Germline V lookup: CDR1 SGHTA, CDR2 FQGNSA. The CDR3 runs to 16 residues. Between the trimmed V and J ends, which lost 5 bases and 7 bases, there was a span of 18 bases. This chain's CDR3 is CASSQFRGTANSPLHF. The CDR3 region has the DNA TGTGCCAGCAGCCAATTTCGGGGGACTGCGAATTCACCCCTCCACTTT.

The CDR3 DNA reads as TGCGCCAGCAGCTTGAACAGGGGAGGCTACGAGCAGTACTTC. This gives the protein CASSLNRGGYEQYF. The chain recombines TRBV5-1 with TRBJ2-7, with a tentative D call TRBD1 (7 bases). This CDR3 has 14 amino acids. Germline V lookup: CDR1 SGHRS, CDR2 YFSETQ. The V end was cut by 1 base, the J end by 3 bases, with 11 bases between.

The rearrangement links TRBV2 to TRBJ2-4, with 9 bases fitting TRBD1. Trimming at V came to 1 base and at J to 0 bases, leaving 10 bases not matched to a gene. This CDR3 region has 19 residues. Per germline, CDR1 SNHLY and CDR2 FYNNEI. CDR3 loop: CASSEVWDRDALAKNIQYF. CDR3 DNA sequence: TGTGCCAGCAGTGAAGTCTGGGACAGGGATGCACTAGCCAAAAACATTCAGTACTTC.

The chain employs TRBV11-2 and TRBJ2-5, with 7 bases identical to TRBD2. The CDR3 runs to 18 residues. The germline gives CDR1 SGHAT, CDR2 FQNNGV. Trimming at V came to 1 base and at J to 4 bases, leaving 15 bases not matched to a gene. The CDR3 protein is CASSLASGGRRDPETQYF. Written as DNA, the CDR3 is TGTGCCAGCAGCTTAGCGTCCGGGGGGAGGCGGGACCCAGAGACCCAGTACTTC.